The rows below give T cell receptor beta chains drawn from one sample of a study of beta chain features in type 1 diabetes. The table came from immunoSEQ multiplex PCR; TCRdb's copy has only in-frame clones and leaves some out. The sample lists roughly 240,000 clones, around 68% occurring once. Material for sequencing was naive CD4+ T cells from blood. These receptors were taken from a man aged 25-45 years in good health. Each CDR3 is given with its conserved first and last residue. D genes are given only for firm matches. A row's size may be missing; if present it is once, few, many or a size class.

j_gene | d_gene | abundance | v_gene | CDR3aa | CDR3nt
TRBJ2-5 | - | - | TRBV6-6 | CATTGPYQETQYF | TGTGCCACCACGGGACCGTATCAAGAGACCCAGTACTTC
TRBJ1-1 | - | once | TRBV4-1 | CASSQDPGREAAFF | TGCGCCAGCAGCCAAGATCCAGGGAGGGAGGCAGCTTTCTTT
TRBJ2-1 | TRBD1 | - | TRBV6-1 | CANTPRTGTDEQFF | TGTGCCAACACTCCGCGGACAGGGACGGATGAGCAGTTCTTC
TRBJ1-2 | - | - | TRBV23-1 | CASTTLGGYTF | TGCGCCAGCACCACTTTGGGAGGCTACACCTTC
TRBJ2-5 | - | - | TRBV28 | CASSLAPSWTQYF | TGTGCCAGCAGCCTCGCTCCTAGCTGGACCCAGTACTTC
TRBJ2-3 | - | - | TRBV2 | CASSEALGGGTDTQYF | TGTGCCAGCAGTGAAGCCCTAGGCGGAGGCACAGATACGCAGTATTTT
TRBJ1-1 | - | - | TRBV29-1 | CSVEGRLNTEAFF | TGCAGCGTTGAAGGCAGGCTGAACACTGAAGCTTTCTTT
TRBJ2-6 | - | - | TRBV28 | CASSWTLHAGANVLTF | TGTGCCAGTTCTTGGACATTGCACGCCGGGGCCAACGTCCTGACTTTC
TRBJ2-7 | - | - | TRBV10-3 | CAISAGYEQYF | TGTGCCATCAGCGCTGGGTACGAGCAGTACTTC
TRBJ2-2 | - | - | TRBV29-1 | CSVEGSYTGELFF | TGCAGCGTTGAAGGGAGCTACACCGGGGAGCTGTTTTTT
TRBJ1-2 | - | - | TRBV21-1 | CASSKGNNGYTF | TGTGCCAGCAGCAAGGGGAATAATGGCTACACCTTC
TRBJ2-1 | - | few | TRBV14 | CASSQGYGSEQFF | TGTGCCAGCAGCCAAGGGTATGGGAGTGAGCAGTTCTTC
TRBJ2-7 | - | - | TRBV2 | CASSGNTYEQYF | TGTGCCAGCAGTGGCAATACCTACGAGCAGTACTTC
TRBJ1-1 | - | few | TRBV29-1 | CSVAGRLNTEAFF | TGCAGCGTTGCAGGGAGATTGAACACTGAAGCTTTCTTT
TRBJ2-3 | TRBD2 | - | TRBV4-3 | CASSHQRLADDTQYF | TGCGCCAGCAGCCATCAAAGACTAGCAGATGATACGCAGTATTTT
TRBJ2-1 | - | - | TRBV20-1 | CSARFYNEQFF | TGCAGTGCTAGATTCTACAATGAGCAGTTCTTC
TRBJ2-6 | - | - | TRBV7-6 | CASSLRSNLGANVLTF | TGTGCCAGCAGCTTACGGAGTAACCTGGGAGCCAACGTCCTGACTTTC
TRBJ2-7 | - | - | TRBV28 | CASSFRGYEQYF | TGTGCCAGCAGTTTCCGGGGCTACGAGCAGTACTTC
TRBJ2-3 | - | - | TRBV11-2 | CASSREGASTDTQYF | TGTGCCAGCAGTCGGGAGGGGGCCTCAACAGATACGCAGTATTTT
TRBJ2-5 | TRBD2 | - | TRBV7-7 | CASSFGSGEGETQYF | TGTGCCAGCAGCTTTGGGAGCGGGGAAGGAGAGACCCAGTACTTC
TRBJ2-6 | - | - | TRBV4-1 | CASSQDRTGANVLTF | TGCGCCAGCAGCCAAGACAGGACTGGGGCCAACGTCCTGACTTTC
TRBJ2-3 | - | - | TRBV18 | CASLTPDTQYF | TGTGCCAGCCTTACTCCAGATACGCAGTATTTT
TRBJ2-2 | - | few | TRBV30 | CAWSARGLNTGELFF | TGTGCCTGGAGTGCACGGGGCCTAAACACCGGGGAGCTGTTTTTT
TRBJ2-7 | - | few | TRBV4-3 | CASSQDPGPYEQYF | TGCGCCAGCAGCCAAGATCCTGGGCCCTACGAGCAGTACTTC
TRBJ2-1 | - | - | TRBV7-9 | CASSLEYEQFF | TGTGCCAGCAGCTTAGAATATGAGCAGTTCTTC
TRBJ2-3 | TRBD2 | - | TRBV9 | CASSVVPAGGIDTQYF | TGTGCCAGCAGCGTAGTCCCGGCGGGGGGGATAGATACGCAGTATTTT
TRBJ2-1 | - | - | TRBV7-9 | CASSHRDSPYNEQFF | TGTGCCAGCAGCCACCGGGACTCCCCCTACAATGAGCAGTTCTTC
TRBJ2-1 | - | few | TRBV29-1 | CSVEGRISPPQFF | TGCAGCGTCGAGGGTCGAATCAGCCCACCTCAGTTCTTC
TRBJ2-7 | TRBD2 | - | TRBV29-1 | CSGGRGVHEQYF | TGCAGCGGGGGGAGGGGAGTCCACGAGCAGTACTTC
TRBJ2-1 | - | - | TRBV28 | CASRGADNYNEQFF | TGTGCCAGCAGGGGGGCGGACAATTACAATGAGCAGTTCTTC
TRBJ2-7 | TRBD1 | once | TRBV2 | CASTTGGGPYEQYF | TGTGCCAGCACCACAGGGGGCGGCCCCTACGAGCAGTACTTC
TRBJ2-2 | TRBD2 | - | TRBV30 | CAWSHSGRYTGELFF | TGTGCCTGGAGTCATAGCGGGAGGTACACCGGGGAGCTGTTTTTT